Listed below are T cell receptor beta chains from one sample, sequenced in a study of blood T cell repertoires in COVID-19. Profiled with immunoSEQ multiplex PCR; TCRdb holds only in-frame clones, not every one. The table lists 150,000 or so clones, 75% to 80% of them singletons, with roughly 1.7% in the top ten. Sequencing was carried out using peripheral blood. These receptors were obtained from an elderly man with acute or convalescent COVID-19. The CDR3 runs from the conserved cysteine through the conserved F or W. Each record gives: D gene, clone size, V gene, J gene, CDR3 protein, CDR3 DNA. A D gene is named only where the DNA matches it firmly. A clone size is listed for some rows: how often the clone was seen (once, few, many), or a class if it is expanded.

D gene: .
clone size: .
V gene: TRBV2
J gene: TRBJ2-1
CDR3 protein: CASSPIRDSRFLYEQFF
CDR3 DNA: TGTGCCAGCAGTCCCATTCGTGACAGCCGATTCTTGTATGAGCAGTTCTTC

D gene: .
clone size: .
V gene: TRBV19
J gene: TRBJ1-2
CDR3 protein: CASSIDAGVYGYTF
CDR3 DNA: TGTGCCAGTAGTATAGATGCAGGGGTCTATGGCTACACCTTC

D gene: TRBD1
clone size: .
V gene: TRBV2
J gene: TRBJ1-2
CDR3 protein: CASSGGQTNYGYTF
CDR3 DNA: TGTGCCAGCAGTGGGGGACAGACCAACTATGGCTACACCTTC

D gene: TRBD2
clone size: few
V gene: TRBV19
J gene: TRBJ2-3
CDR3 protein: CASTNQHASGSTDTQYF
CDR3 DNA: TGTGCCAGCACCAACCAACACGCTAGCGGCAGCACAGATACGCAGTATTTT

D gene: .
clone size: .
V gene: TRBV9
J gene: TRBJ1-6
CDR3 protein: CASSEGSSYNSPLHF
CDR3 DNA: TGTGCCAGCAGCGAGGGGTCCTCCTATAATTCACCCCTCCACTTT

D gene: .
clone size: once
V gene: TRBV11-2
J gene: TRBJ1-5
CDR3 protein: CASSLEAGGQPQHF
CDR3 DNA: TGTGCCAGCAGCTTAGAGGCGGGAGGTCAGCCCCAGCATTTT

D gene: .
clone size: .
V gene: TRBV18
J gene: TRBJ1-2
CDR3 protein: CASSPRVGAGKDGYTF
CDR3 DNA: TGTGCCAGCTCACCACGGGTGGGGGCAGGCAAGGACGGCTACACCTTC

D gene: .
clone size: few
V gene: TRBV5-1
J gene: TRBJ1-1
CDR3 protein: CASSLSQAPGTEAFF
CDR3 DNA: TGCGCCAGCAGCTTGTCGCAGGCCCCGGGGACTGAAGCTTTCTTT

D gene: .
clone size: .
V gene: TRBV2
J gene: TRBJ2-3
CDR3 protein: CASSGADTQYF
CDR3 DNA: TGTGCCAGCAGTGGGGCTGATACGCAGTATTTT

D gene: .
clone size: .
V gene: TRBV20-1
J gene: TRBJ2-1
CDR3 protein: CSAPLSYEQFF
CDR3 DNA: TGCAGTGCTCCCCTGAGCTATGAGCAGTTCTTC

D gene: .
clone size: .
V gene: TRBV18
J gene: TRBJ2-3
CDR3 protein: CASSPPGRPATDTQYF
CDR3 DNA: TGTGCCAGCTCACCACCGGGGCGGCCTGCCACAGATACGCAGTATTTT

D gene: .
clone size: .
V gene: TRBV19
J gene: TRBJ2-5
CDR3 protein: CASSTLDRIQETQYF
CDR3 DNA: TGTGCCAGTAGTACCCTCGACAGAATACAAGAGACCCAGTACTTC

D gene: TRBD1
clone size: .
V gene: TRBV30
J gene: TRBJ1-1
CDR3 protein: CAWPTGGEEMNTEAFF
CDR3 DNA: TGTGCCTGGCCCACAGGGGGCGAGGAGATGAACACTGAAGCTTTCTTT

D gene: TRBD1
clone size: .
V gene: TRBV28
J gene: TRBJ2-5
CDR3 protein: CASSRDRGVAQYF
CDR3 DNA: TGTGCCAGCAGTAGGGACAGGGGAGTAGCCCAGTACTTC

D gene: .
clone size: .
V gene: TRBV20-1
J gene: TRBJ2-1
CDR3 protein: CSASRPRGPSYNEQFF
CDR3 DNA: TGCAGTGCTAGTCGGCCCCGGGGTCCCTCCTACAATGAGCAGTTCTTC

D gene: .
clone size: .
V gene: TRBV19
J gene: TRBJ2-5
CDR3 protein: CASSIRGRETQYF
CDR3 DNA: TGTGCCAGTAGTATTCGGGGGAGAGAGACCCAGTACTTC

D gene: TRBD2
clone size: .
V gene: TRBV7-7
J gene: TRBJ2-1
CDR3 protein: CASSLEPATSGGNEQFF
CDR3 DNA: TGTGCTAGCAGCTTAGAGCCCGCGACTAGCGGGGGCAATGAGCAGTTCTTC

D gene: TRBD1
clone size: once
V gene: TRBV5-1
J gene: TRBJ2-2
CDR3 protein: CASSLGQINTGELFF
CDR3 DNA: TGCGCCAGCAGCCTGGGACAGATAAACACCGGGGAGCTGTTTTTT

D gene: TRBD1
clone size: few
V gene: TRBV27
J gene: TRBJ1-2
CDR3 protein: CASSSDRVSSNYGYTF
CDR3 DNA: TGTGCCAGCAGTTCGGACAGGGTATCTTCTAACTATGGCTACACCTTC

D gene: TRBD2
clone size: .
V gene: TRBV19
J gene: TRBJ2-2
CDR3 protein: CASSIPSGGPNTGELFF
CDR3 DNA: TGTGCCAGTAGTATCCCTAGCGGGGGCCCGAACACCGGGGAGCTGTTTTTT

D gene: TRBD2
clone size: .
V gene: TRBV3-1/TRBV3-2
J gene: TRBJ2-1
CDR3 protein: CASSQGRGGYNEQFF
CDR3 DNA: TGTGCCAGCAGCCAAGGGCGGGGGGGGTACAATGAGCAGTTCTTC

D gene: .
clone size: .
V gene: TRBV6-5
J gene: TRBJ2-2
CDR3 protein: CASSYSPGSTGELFF
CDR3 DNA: TGTGCCAGCAGTTACTCTCCGGGATCCACCGGGGAGCTGTTTTTT

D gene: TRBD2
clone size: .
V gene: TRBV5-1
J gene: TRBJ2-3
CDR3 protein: CASSFSGGAPDTQYF
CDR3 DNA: TGCGCCAGCAGCTTTAGCGGGGGGGCCCCAGATACGCAGTATTTT

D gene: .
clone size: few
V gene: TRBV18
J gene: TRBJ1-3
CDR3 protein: CASSREDRFSGNTIYF
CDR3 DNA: TGTGCCAGCTCGCGAGAGGACAGATTCTCTGGAAACACCATATATTTT

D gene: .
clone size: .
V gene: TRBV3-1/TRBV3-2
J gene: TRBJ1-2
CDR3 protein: CASTGTEANYGYTF
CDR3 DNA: TGTGCCAGCACCGGGACTGAGGCTAACTATGGCTACACCTTC

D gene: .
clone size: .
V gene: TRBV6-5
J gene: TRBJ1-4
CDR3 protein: CASNSPGGASEKLFF
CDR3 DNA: TGTGCCAGCAACTCTCCTGGGGGCGCTTCTGAAAAACTGTTTTTT

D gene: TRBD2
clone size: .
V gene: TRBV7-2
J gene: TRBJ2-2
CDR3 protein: CASSLLQRGAGGELFF
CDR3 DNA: TGTGCCAGCAGCTTATTGCAGCGGGGGGCCGGCGGGGAGCTGTTTTTT

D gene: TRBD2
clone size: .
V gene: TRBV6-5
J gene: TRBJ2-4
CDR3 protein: CASSSGGGYGIQYF
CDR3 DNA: TGTGCCAGCAGCTCCGGGGGGGGCTATGGCATTCAGTACTTC

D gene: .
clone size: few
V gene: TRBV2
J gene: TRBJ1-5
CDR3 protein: CASSEVQGFSNQPQHF
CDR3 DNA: TGTGCCAGCAGTGAAGTACAGGGATTTAGCAATCAGCCCCAGCATTTT

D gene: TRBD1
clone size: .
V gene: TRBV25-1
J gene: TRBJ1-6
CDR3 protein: CASSVPGQGSSPLHF
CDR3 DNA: TGTGCCAGCAGTGTACCGGGACAGGGAAGTTCACCCCTCCACTTT

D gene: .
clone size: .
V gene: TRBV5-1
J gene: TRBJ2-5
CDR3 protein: CASSPSGLNPPSQYF
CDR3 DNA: TGCGCCAGCAGCCCTTCTGGACTGAACCCCCCGTCCCAGTACTTC

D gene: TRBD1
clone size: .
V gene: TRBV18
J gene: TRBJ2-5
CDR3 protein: CASSPPRTGEETQYF
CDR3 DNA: TGTGCCAGCTCACCTCCGAGAACAGGGGAGGAGACCCAGTACTTC

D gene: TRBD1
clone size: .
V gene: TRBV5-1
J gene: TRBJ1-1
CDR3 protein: CASSLVGTGNTEAFF
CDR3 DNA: TGCGCCAGCAGCTTGGTTGGGACAGGGAACACTGAAGCTTTCTTT

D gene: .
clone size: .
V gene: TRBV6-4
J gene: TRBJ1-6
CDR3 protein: CASRLDSFTSPLHF
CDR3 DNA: TGTGCCAGCAGGCTCGACAGCTTCACCTCACCCCTCCACTTT

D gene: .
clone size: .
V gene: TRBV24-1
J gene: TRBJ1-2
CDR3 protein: CATSDPWTAYGYTF
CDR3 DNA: TGTGCCACCAGTGACCCCTGGACAGCGTATGGCTACACCTTC

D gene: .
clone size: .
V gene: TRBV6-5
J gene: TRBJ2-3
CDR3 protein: CASSYSQGTDTQYF
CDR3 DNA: TGTGCCAGCAGTTACTCGCAGGGAACAGATACGCAGTATTTT

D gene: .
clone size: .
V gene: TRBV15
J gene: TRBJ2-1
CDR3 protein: CATSRDRGSYNEQFF
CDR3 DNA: TGTGCCACCAGCAGAGACAGGGGATCCTACAATGAGCAGTTCTTC

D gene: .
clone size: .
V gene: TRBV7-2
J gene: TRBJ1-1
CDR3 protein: CASSLRNPGGTEAFF
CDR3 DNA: TGTGCCAGCAGCTTAAGAAATCCCGGGGGCACTGAAGCTTTCTTT

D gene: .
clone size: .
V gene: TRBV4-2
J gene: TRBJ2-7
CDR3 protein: CASSQDLDSLYEQYF
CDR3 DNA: TGTGCCAGCAGCCAAGATCTCGACAGTCTCTACGAGCAGTACTTC

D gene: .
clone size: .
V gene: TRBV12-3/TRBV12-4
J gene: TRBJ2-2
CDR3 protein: CASRRGGGELFF
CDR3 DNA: TGTGCCAGCAGACGCGGTGGCGGGGAGCTGTTTTTT

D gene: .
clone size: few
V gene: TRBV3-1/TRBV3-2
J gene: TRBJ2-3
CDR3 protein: CASSPRGSTDTQYF
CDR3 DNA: TGTGCCAGCAGCCCCCGAGGTAGCACAGATACGCAGTATTTT

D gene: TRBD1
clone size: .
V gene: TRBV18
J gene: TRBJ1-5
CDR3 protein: CASSRDRGLDQPQHF
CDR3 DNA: TGTGCCAGCTCACGGGACAGGGGTTTGGATCAGCCCCAGCATTTT

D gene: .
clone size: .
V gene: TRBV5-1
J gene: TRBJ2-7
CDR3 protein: CASSDSYYEQYF
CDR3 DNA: TGCGCCAGCAGTGACAGCTACTACGAGCAGTACTTC

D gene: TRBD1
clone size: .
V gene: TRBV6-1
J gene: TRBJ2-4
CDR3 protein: CASSDRPGTGRNIQYF
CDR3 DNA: TGTGCCAGCAGTGATCGGCCCGGGACAGGGAGAAACATTCAGTACTTC

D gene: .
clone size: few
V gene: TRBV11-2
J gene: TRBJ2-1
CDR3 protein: CASRKPGARRNEQFF
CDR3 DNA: TGTGCCAGCAGAAAACCAGGGGCCCGCAGGAATGAGCAGTTCTTC

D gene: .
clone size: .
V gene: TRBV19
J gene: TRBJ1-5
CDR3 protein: CASTEARRRGRSNQPQHF
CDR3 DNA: TGTGCCAGTACCGAAGCCAGGCGGCGGGGAAGAAGCAATCAGCCCCAGCATTTT

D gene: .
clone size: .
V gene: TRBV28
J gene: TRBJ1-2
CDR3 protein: CASSPLGGNGGYTF
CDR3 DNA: TGTGCCAGCAGTCCCCTCGGGGGGAACGGCGGCTACACCTTC

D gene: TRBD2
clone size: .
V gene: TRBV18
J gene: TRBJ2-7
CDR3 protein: CASSPTSGGYEQYF
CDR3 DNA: TGTGCCAGCTCTCCCACTAGCGGGGGCTACGAGCAGTACTTC